The clone carrying this TCR beta chain has ten or more counts. Its antigen is undetermined. This CDR3 region has 15 residues. Germline V gene sequence: CDR1 SQVTM, CDR2 ANQGSEA. The V and J ends lost 1 base and 8 bases respectively, with 18 bases between them. From 2 million PBMCs stored at -80 C, the unsorted libraries were generated. This specimen comes from a study of neurological immune-mediated disorders. Study-level points and caveats: HTLV-1-associated myelopathy led in TCR clonal expansion, while multiple sclerosis ranked lowest, below healthy controls.

The cDNA was produced through 5'RACE with 10-nucleotide random UMIs. Each CDR3 protein gets one entry after TCRdb re-called the 5' RACE reads with MiXCR. This table holds under 60,000 distinct CDR3 sequences, approximately 10% found once. The chain recombines TRBV29-1 with TRBJ2-1, with D unresolved. The source is a woman aged 40 to 50 with HTLV-1-associated myelopathy (HAM/TSP). The specimen was PBMCs. The CDR3 region has the DNA TGCAGCGTTGAAGGTTCATATGGCGTTGGGGATGAGCAGTTCTTC. This sequence encodes CSVEGSYGVGDEQFF.